This T cell receptor (beta chain) was captured by sequencing in a study of T cells in Graves' hyperthyroidism and ophthalmopathy. Study results and limitations: The model made its ophthalmopathy prediction, and onset followed a median 6.5 months later. Most thyroid clonotypes with frequency above 0.001 were detected in blood.

This clonotype was detected ten times or more. No antigen is known for it. Diagnoses were established using clinical symptoms, serum thyroxine and TRAb, thyroid ultrasound and orbital computed tomography. TCR beta CDR3 regions were amplified from RNA transcripts. During a first-round RT-PCR of the TCR CDR3, the HTBI primer set was used. From the multiplex PCR reads, TCRdb called clonotypes with MiXCR, one entry per CDR3 protein. The sample has approximately 95,000 distinct CDR3 sequences, roughly 39% seen once. Trimming took off 3 bases at V and 6 bases at J, with 12 bases between the two ends. CDR1 and CDR2 (germline): LGHNA, YNFKEQ. The CDR3 covers 13 residues.

The TCR originated in a woman aged 25 to 39 with Graves' hyperthyroidism. The V and J genes are TRBV4-2 and TRBJ2-7; tentatively, D is TRBD2 (5 bases). Sequenced material: peripheral blood or thyroid tissue (not recorded which). The CDR3 DNA sequence: TGTGCCAGCAGCCAGCCACCGGCGGGCGAGCAGTACTTC. Translation gives CASSQPPAGEQYF.